This T cell receptor beta chain was sequenced for a study of CD8 T cells in ankylosing spondylitis. Study conclusions and caveats: Significant enrichment of disease-linked clones was reported in matched ankylosing spondylitis synovial fluid. Ankylosing spondylitis blood appeared to be characterized by a TCR beta motif of under ten highly homologous variants.

For TCR beta, libraries came from quantitative 5'-RACE with molecular barcodes. TCRdb used MiXCR to reprocess the 5' RACE reads, holding one entry per CDR3 protein. The table includes fewer than 500,000 distinct CDR3 sequences, about 24% detected once. This clonotype was counted a few times. As yet, its antigen is unknown. The CDR3 has 17 amino acids. The V call is TRBV21-1, the J call TRBJ2-4; the table gives TRBD2 as D, unverified against the DNA. TRBV21-1 is reported as a pseudogene. The source of this sequence is a male donor with ankylosing spondylitis. Sequenced sample: blood, either unsorted or a sorted T cell fraction (not recorded which). The CDR3 coding sequence is TGTGCCAGCAGCAAACCGGCGGGTGGTGGGGCCAAAAACATTCAGTACTTC. Its protein product is CASSKPAGGGAKNIQYF.